This is a list of T cell receptor beta chains from one sample in a study of OX40 agonist ivuxolimab in advanced cancers. Sequencing used immunoSEQ multiplex PCR; TCRdb keeps in-frame clones, though not all of them. The table has 80,000 to 100,000 clones, about 92% seen once. The sample consisted of CD4+ or CD8+ T cells sorted from blood, taken in a trial of the OX40 agonist ivuxolimab. Receptor source: an adult with an advanced solid tumor such as melanoma, head and neck, liver or kidney cancer. CDR3s include the opening cysteine and the closing phenylalanine or tryptophan. Fields, in order: V gene, J gene, clone size, D gene, CDR3 protein, CDR3 DNA. A D gene is named only where the DNA matches it firmly. The listing skips clone size in some rows; elsewhere it reads once, few, many or a size class.

V: TRBV19
J: TRBJ1-6
size: .
D: .
CDR3: CASSPNRGTSSGSPLHF
DNA: TGTGCCAGTAGTCCAAATCGGGGAACCAGCTCTGGTTCACCCCTCCACTTT

V: TRBV21-1
J: TRBJ2-7
size: .
D: .
CDR3: CASSIRPRDLYEQYF
DNA: TGTGCCAGCAGCATTCGGCCCCGGGACCTCTACGAGCAGTACTTC

V: TRBV7-2
J: TRBJ1-1
size: .
D: .
CDR3: CASSLFTADTEAFF
DNA: TGTGCCAGCAGCTTGTTCACGGCCGACACTGAAGCTTTCTTT

V: TRBV30
J: TRBJ2-3
size: .
D: .
CDR3: CAWSLLAGDTQYF
DNA: TGTGCCTGGAGTTTACTAGCAGGAGATACGCAGTATTTT

V: TRBV19
J: TRBJ1-2
size: .
D: .
CDR3: CASSIRRGYGYTF
DNA: TGTGCCAGTAGTATAAGGCGAGGGTATGGCTACACCTTC

V: TRBV18
J: TRBJ2-7
size: .
D: TRBD1
CDR3: CASSPPTIRTGLYEQYF
DNA: TGTGCCAGCTCACCACCTACCATAAGGACAGGGCTTTACGAGCAGTACTTC

V: TRBV30
J: TRBJ1-2
size: once
D: .
CDR3: CAWSVLAPSHGYTF
DNA: TGTGCCTGGAGTGTGTTGGCCCCCTCACATGGCTACACCTTC

V: TRBV20-1
J: TRBJ2-5
size: .
D: .
CDR3: CSARVRETQYF
DNA: TGCAGTGCAAGGGTCAGGGAGACCCAGTACTTC

V: TRBV15
J: TRBJ1-2
size: .
D: .
CDR3: CATSRDRASYGYTF
DNA: TGTGCCACCAGCAGGGACAGAGCCTCCTATGGCTACACCTTC

V: TRBV6-1
J: TRBJ1-3
size: .
D: .
CDR3: CASSEAHERGSGNTIYF
DNA: TGTGCCAGCAGTGAAGCGCATGAAAGGGGGTCTGGAAACACCATATATTTT

V: TRBV19
J: TRBJ2-1
size: .
D: TRBD1
CDR3: CASSIRQGYYNEQFF
DNA: TGTGCCAGTAGTATCCGACAGGGATACTACAATGAGCAGTTCTTC

V: TRBV7-2
J: TRBJ1-1
size: .
D: .
CDR3: CASSGPVNTEAFF
DNA: TGTGCCAGCAGCGGACCCGTGAACACTGAAGCTTTCTTT

V: TRBV19
J: TRBJ2-6
size: .
D: TRBD1
CDR3: CASSIGGGGGANVLTF
DNA: TGTGCCAGTAGTATAGGAGGGGGCGGCGGGGCCAACGTCCTGACTTTC

V: TRBV6-5
J: TRBJ1-1
size: .
D: TRBD1
CDR3: CASSGDRPGSFF
DNA: TGTGCCAGCAGTGGGGACAGACCCGGCTCTTTCTTT

V: TRBV6-5
J: TRBJ1-2
size: .
D: .
CDR3: CASSRFDRLQDGYTF
DNA: TGTGCCAGCAGTCGATTTGACCGGCTCCAAGATGGCTACACCTTC

V: TRBV19
J: TRBJ2-5
size: .
D: .
CDR3: CASSTSTQETQYF
DNA: TGTGCCAGTAGTACTAGCACTCAAGAGACCCAGTACTTC

V: TRBV11-3
J: TRBJ1-3
size: once
D: .
CDR3: CASSLVEQGLMSGNTIYF
DNA: TGTGCCAGCAGCTTAGTGGAACAGGGTTTGATGTCGGGAAACACCATATATTTT

V: TRBV30
J: TRBJ1-3
size: .
D: .
CDR3: CAWAGAGNTIYF
DNA: TGTGCCTGGGCGGGGGCTGGAAACACCATATATTTT

V: TRBV7-9
J: TRBJ2-2
size: .
D: .
CDR3: CASSSQSGGDTGELFF
DNA: TGTGCCAGCAGCTCCCAGTCTGGGGGAGACACCGGGGAGCTGTTTTTT

V: TRBV5-1
J: TRBJ2-6
size: .
D: .
CDR3: CASSLRVQGSSGANVLTF
DNA: TGCGCCAGCAGCTTAAGGGTCCAGGGTAGCTCTGGGGCCAACGTCCTGACTTTC

V: TRBV6-6
J: TRBJ1-1
size: once
D: TRBD1
CDR3: CASSQGDRDWGTEAFF
DNA: TGTGCCAGCAGCCAGGGGGACAGGGATTGGGGCACTGAAGCTTTCTTT

V: TRBV6-4
J: TRBJ1-1
size: .
D: TRBD1
CDR3: CASLRGQGGNTEAFF
DNA: TGTGCCAGCCTTAGGGGGCAGGGCGGTAACACTGAAGCTTTCTTT

V: TRBV11-2
J: TRBJ2-7
size: .
D: TRBD2
CDR3: CASSLARGGSPYEQYF
DNA: TGTGCCAGCAGCTTGGCGCGAGGCGGGAGTCCCTACGAGCAGTACTTC

V: TRBV28
J: TRBJ2-7
size: .
D: .
CDR3: CASSLVGKGFYYEQYF
DNA: TGTGCCAGCAGTTTAGTCGGGAAGGGTTTTTACTACGAGCAGTACTTC

V: TRBV19
J: TRBJ1-2
size: .
D: .
CDR3: CASSLHRVLGGGYTF
DNA: TGTGCCAGTAGTTTGCACAGGGTACTGGGCGGTGGCTACACCTTC

V: TRBV2
J: TRBJ2-7
size: .
D: .
CDR3: CASKAVVTYEQYF
DNA: TGTGCCAGCAAGGCGGTCGTAACCTACGAGCAGTACTTC

V: TRBV7-9
J: TRBJ1-2
size: .
D: .
CDR3: CASSDEGGGYTF
DNA: TGTGCCAGCAGCGATGAGGGGGGCGGCTACACCTTC

V: TRBV7-9
J: TRBJ2-2
size: .
D: TRBD2
CDR3: CASSLPRLATGELFF
DNA: TGTGCCAGCAGCTTACCGCGACTAGCGACCGGGGAGCTGTTTTTT

V: TRBV27
J: TRBJ2-5
size: .
D: .
CDR3: CASSSRTVRETQYF
DNA: TGTGCCAGCAGTTCCCGGACCGTGAGGGAGACCCAGTACTTC

V: TRBV9
J: TRBJ1-1
size: .
D: .
CDR3: CASSVAPGSNMNTEAFF
DNA: TGTGCCAGCAGCGTAGCCCCAGGGTCTAACATGAACACTGAAGCTTTCTTT

V: TRBV5-4
J: TRBJ2-2
size: .
D: TRBD1
CDR3: CASSPPGTGGGGGELFF
DNA: TGTGCCAGCAGCCCCCCAGGGACAGGGGGAGGGGGCGGGGAGCTGTTTTTT

V: TRBV6-5
J: TRBJ1-3
size: once
D: .
CDR3: CASSYNRESGNTIYF
DNA: TGTGCCAGCAGTTACAATCGGGAGTCTGGAAACACCATATATTTT

V: TRBV5-6
J: TRBJ1-1
size: .
D: .
CDR3: CASSLLGRKNTEAFF
DNA: TGTGCCAGCAGCTTGTTGGGCAGGAAGAACACTGAAGCTTTCTTT

V: TRBV30
J: TRBJ1-6
size: once
D: .
CDR3: CAWRGPRGSGSPLHF
DNA: TGTGCCTGGAGGGGTCCGAGGGGAAGTGGTTCACCCCTCCACTTT

V: TRBV7-9
J: TRBJ2-1
size: .
D: TRBD2
CDR3: CASSEGLANNEQFF
DNA: TGTGCCAGCAGCGAAGGACTAGCGAACAATGAGCAGTTCTTC